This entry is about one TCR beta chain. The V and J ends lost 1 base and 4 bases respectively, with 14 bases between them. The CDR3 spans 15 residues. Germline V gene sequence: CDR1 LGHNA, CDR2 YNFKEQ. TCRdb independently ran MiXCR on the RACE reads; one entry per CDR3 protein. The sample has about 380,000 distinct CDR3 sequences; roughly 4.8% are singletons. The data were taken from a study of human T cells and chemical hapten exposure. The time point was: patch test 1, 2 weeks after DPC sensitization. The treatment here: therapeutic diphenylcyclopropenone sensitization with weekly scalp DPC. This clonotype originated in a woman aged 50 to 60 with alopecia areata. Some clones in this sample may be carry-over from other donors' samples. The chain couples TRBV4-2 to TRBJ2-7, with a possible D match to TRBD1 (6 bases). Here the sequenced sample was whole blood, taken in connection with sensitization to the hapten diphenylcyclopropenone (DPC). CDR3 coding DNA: TGTGCCAGCAGCCAAGTTACAGGGATGGGATACGAGCAGTACTTC. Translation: CASSQVTGMGYEQYF.